This TCR beta chain came from a study of molecular identifiers for immune sequencing clone quantification. Study-level results: It was shown that clones above 20 RNA copies held over 97% of effector molecules, but under 1% in naive cells.

This clonotype was observed at least ten times. The target antigen is unknown. TCRdb re-derived calls from the PCR reads in MiXCR, one entry per CDR3 protein. The sample shows 600,000 to 650,000 distinct CDR3 sequences, 15% to 20% of them seen only once. The receptor was isolated from a human donor in good health. Some libraries in this study had Jurkat cell RNA spiked in. Sequenced input: naive CD8+ T cells from blood, with Jurkat cell RNA spiked in. Subset of the sample: FACS-sorted CD8+CD4-CCR7+CD45RA+ naive T cells.

CDR3 amino acids: CASSLVGGVRANTEAFF. For the CDR3, the DNA is TGTGCCAGCAGCTTAGTAGGGGGAGTAAGGGCAAACACTGAAGCTTTCTTT. The chain is built from TRBV7-6 and TRBJ1-1, with D perhaps TRBD1 (6 bases). Trimming took off 1 base at V and 2 bases at J, with 17 bases between the two ends. In germline, CDR1 is SGHVS, CDR2 FNYEAQ. This CDR3 has 17 residues.